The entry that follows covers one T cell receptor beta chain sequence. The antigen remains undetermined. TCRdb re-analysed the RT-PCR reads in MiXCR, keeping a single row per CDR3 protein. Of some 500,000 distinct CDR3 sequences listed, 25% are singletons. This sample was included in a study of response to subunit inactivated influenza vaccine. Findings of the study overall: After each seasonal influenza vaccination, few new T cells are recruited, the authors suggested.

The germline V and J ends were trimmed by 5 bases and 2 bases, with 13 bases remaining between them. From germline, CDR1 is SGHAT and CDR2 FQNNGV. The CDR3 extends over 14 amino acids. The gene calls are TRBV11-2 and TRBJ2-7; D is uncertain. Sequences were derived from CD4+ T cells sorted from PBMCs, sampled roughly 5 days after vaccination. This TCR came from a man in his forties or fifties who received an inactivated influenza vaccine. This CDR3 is CASSADMWAYEQYF. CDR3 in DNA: TGTGCCAGCAGCGCTGACATGTGGGCCTACGAGCAGTACTTC.